Shown below are 30 T cell receptor beta chains from a single sample sequenced in a study of T cell changes during pregnancy in multiple sclerosis. Only in-frame clones appear in the TCRdb table, and some are missing; sequencing was by immunoSEQ multiplex PCR. This table holds about 17,000 clones, about 89% found once. Source: CD8+ T cells from peripheral blood mononuclear cells, taken in the third trimester of pregnancy. The receptors were sampled from a female donor in good health, enrolled as a control in a pregnancy study.

V and J are TRBV7-3 and TRBJ2-1; 7 bases align to TRBD2. There are 20 residues in the CDR3. Trimming took 2 bases from V and 2 from J; bases not matched to a gene: 18. Per germline, CDR1 SGHTA and CDR2 FQGTGA. DNA of the CDR3: TGTGCCAGCAGCTTACTCCCCGGTTTGGCGGGAGAGGGACCCTACAATGAGCAGTTCTTC. This gives the protein CASSLLPGLAGEGPYNEQFF.

The genes are TRBV7-2 and TRBJ2-5; D is perhaps TRBD1 (6 bases). CDR1 SGHTA and CDR2 FQGNSA come from the germline V gene. CDR3 length: 15 residues. Deletions cut 4 bases from V and 2 bases from J, with 14 bases between. The CDR3 spells CASSSAGQRQETQYF. The CDR3 bases are TGTGCCAGCAGCTCCGCTGGACAGAGACAAGAGACCCAGTACTTC.

The rearrangement joins TRBV28 to TRBJ2-7; maybe TRBD1 (6 bases). Germline assignment: CDR1 MDHEN and CDR2 SYDVKM. The length of the CDR3 is 14 residues. V was pared by 4 bases and J by 5 bases, with 15 bases between. The CDR3 nucleotides are TGTGCCAGCAGTTCAGCACAGGGCTTGGACGAGCAGTACTTC. Translation: CASSSAQGLDEQYF.

This clone was counted a single time. The rearrangement links TRBV14 to TRBJ2-3; 9 bases line up with TRBD2. Germline CDR1 reads SGHDN; CDR2 reads FVKESK. V dropped 4 bases and J dropped 4; count of bases not matched to a gene: 15. The CDR3 extends over 18 amino acids. In nucleotides, the CDR3 is TGTGCCAGCAGCCGAAAATGGGGCGGGAGGGGACACGCAGATACGCAGTATTTT. It specifies CASSRKWGGRGHADTQYF.

The rearrangement links TRBV29-1 to TRBJ2-1, with 9 bases identical to TRBD2. CDR1 is SQVTM, CDR2 ANQGSEA, per germline. The CDR3 is 13 amino acids. V shed 8 bases, J shed 3 bases, and the junction held 5 bases outside the gene matches. The CDR3 sequence is CSFWTSDYNEQFF. The CDR3 nucleotides are TGCAGCTTCTGGACTAGCGACTACAATGAGCAGTTCTTC.

The gene calls are TRBV28 and TRBJ1-5; 8 nucleotides line up with TRBD1. The CDR3 spans 16 residues. With 3 bases clipped from V and 8 bases from J, the junction kept 12 bases outside the gene matches. Germline V gives CDR1 MDHEN, CDR2 SYDVKM. CDR3 sequence: CASSLIYSTGVEPQHF. CDR3 DNA sequence: TGTGCCAGCAGTTTGATATACTCGACAGGGGTAGAGCCCCAGCATTTT.

About this clone: At one boundary the junction diverges from the germline segment, which might be a read error. The chain combines TRBV5-8 with TRBJ1-3; D ambiguous. Germline V CDR1 and CDR2: SGHTS, YDEGEE. The CDR3 covers 11 residues. In nucleotides, the CDR3 is TGTGCCAGCGAGGCACGGGAGAAAAAGACCTTT. The encoded protein is CASEAREKKTF.

The V gene is TRBV9, the J gene TRBJ1-6; 8 bases are a match to TRBD1. The V gene's germline CDR1 is SGDLS and CDR2 YYNGEE. The CDR3 loop spans 15 amino acids. Trimming at V came to 5 bases and at J to 9 bases, leaving 10 bases not matched to a gene. The CDR3 bases are TGTGCCAGCAGTGCTGGCCGGACAGGGATTTCACCCCTCCACTTT. Its translation is CASSAGRTGISPLHF.

This chain connects TRBV5-1 to TRBJ1-3, with D perhaps matching TRBD1 (5 bases). The V end lost 4 bases, the J end lost 2 bases, and 16 bases lay between the germline ends. The CDR3 consists of 16 residues. Germline V gene data show CDR1 as SGHRS and CDR2 as YFSETQ. The CDR3 DNA reads TGCGCCAGCAGCCTTGACAGAGAAACAGCTGGAAACACCATATATTTT. Encoded protein: CASSLDRETAGNTIYF.

The chain recombines TRBV6-5 with TRBJ1-3; perhaps TRBD1 as D (6 bases). This CDR3 contains 13 residues. Germline-derived CDR1 and CDR2 are MNHEY and SVGAGI. V lost 6 bases, J lost 2 bases, and 8 bases lay in between. CDR3 sequence reads: CASRRQAGNTIYF. The CDR3 DNA sequence: TGTGCCAGCAGGAGACAGGCTGGAAACACCATATATTTT.

This clone was recorded a few times. V usage is TRBV27 and J usage is TRBJ2-1, with TRBD1 matching over 8 bases. This CDR3 region has 15 residues. Germline V CDR1 and CDR2: MNHEY, SMNVEV (reference sequence). The J segment lost 2 bases and the V segment lost 5 bases, leaving 5 bases of the junction unmatched. The CDR3 loop reads CASSNGQGAYNEQFF. CDR3 bases: TGTGCCAGCAGTAACGGACAGGGCGCCTACAATGAGCAGTTCTTC.

The rearrangement uses TRBV6-1 and TRBJ2-5; 7 nucleotides line up with TRBD1. The CDR3 loop spans 15 amino acids. The germline gives CDR1 MNHNS, CDR2 SASEGT. V lost 1 base to trimming and J lost 12 bases; unmatched junction nucleotides: 14. CDR3 loop: CASSEEGGRASVKYF. The CDR3 DNA reads as TGTGCCAGCAGTGAAGAAGGGGGCAGGGCGTCCGTCAAGTACTTC.

The J gene is TRBJ2-7, the V gene TRBV29-1, with 7 positions matching TRBD2. CDR1 is SQVTM and CDR2 is ANQGSEA in the germline V gene. The CDR3 runs 15 residues. The ends lost 0 bases at V and 2 bases at J; junction bases unmatched: 7. The DNA for the CDR3 is TGCAGCGTTGAAGATCCCCTAGCGGAGACCTACGAGCAGTACTTC. It is translated as CSVEDPLAETYEQYF.

This clone was picked up a small number of times. The chain couples TRBV28 to TRBJ2-7; possible D gene TRBD2, 6 bases. The length of the CDR3 is 15 residues. Deletions cut 6 bases from V and 6 bases from J, with 21 bases between. Germline lookup yields CDR1 MDHEN and CDR2 SYDVKM. The CDR3 DNA reads TGTGCCAGCAGGAAAAGCGGGTTTATCACCTCCGAGCAGTACTTC. Translation: CASRKSGFITSEQYF. Full variable domain (outside the CDR3, taken from reference TRBV28 and TRBJ2-7): DVKVTQSSRYLVKRTGEKVFLECVQDMDHENMFWYRQDPGLGLRLIYFSYDVKMKEKGDIPEGYSVSREKKERFSLILESASTNQTSMYLCASRKSGFITSEQYFGPGTRLTVT.

The chain employs TRBV15 and TRBJ2-7, with TRBD1 matching over 8 bases. Germline trimming cut 3 bases from V and 1 base from J; bases unmatched to any gene: 5. The CDR3 extends over 15 amino acids. Germline V gene sequence: CDR1 LNHNV, CDR2 YYDKDF (reference sequence). In DNA, the CDR3 is TGTGCCACCAGCAGTGGCAGGGGGCCGTCCTACGAGCAGTACTTC. Protein product: CATSSGRGPSYEQYF.

This chain connects TRBV9 to TRBJ2-7; D unresolved. The CDR3 covers 14 residues. With 0 bases removed from V and 0 bases from J, the gap between germline ends came to 7 bases. Germline V gene lookup returns CDR1 SGDLS and CDR2 YYNGEE. CDR3 loop: CASSVGDSSYEQYF. In DNA form, the CDR3 reads TGTGCCAGCAGCGTAGGAGATAGCTCCTACGAGCAGTACTTC.

The chain couples TRBV18 to TRBJ2-1, with TRBD2 identical over 13 bases. CDR1 is KGHSH and CDR2 is LQKENI in the germline V gene. CDR3 length equals 16 residues. The V gene end was trimmed by 2 bases and the J gene end by 8 bases; junction bases not matched to a gene: 6. CDR3 nucleotide sequence: TGTGCCAGCTCACCAGAACTAGCGGGGGGGAGCGATGAGCAGTTCTTC. This encodes CASSPELAGGSDEQFF.

The chain uses TRBV20-1 and TRBJ2-3; no clear D. CDR3 length equals 11 residues. Trimming left V 0 bases short and J 5 bases short, with 3 bases between. The germline gives CDR1 DFQATT, CDR2 SNEGSKA (reference sequence). The CDR3 DNA reads TGCAGTGCTAGAGATCGAGATACGCAGTATTTT. Protein product: CSARDRDTQYF.

The chain carries TRBV27 and TRBJ1-1, with D possibly matching TRBD1 (5 bases). The V end was cut by 6 bases, the J end by 4 bases, with 15 bases between. Germline CDR1 and CDR2: MNHEY and SMNVEV (reference sequence). The CDR3 spans 14 residues. In nucleotides, the CDR3 is TGTGCCAGCAGCCCAGGGAACCCGCTCACTGAAGCTTTCTTT. The encoded protein is CASSPGNPLTEAFF.

V and J are TRBV19 and TRBJ2-1; D is possibly TRBD1 (6 bases). Trimming stripped 3 bases from V and 6 bases from J, with 12 bases between. Per germline, CDR1 LNHDA and CDR2 SQIVND (reference sequence). This CDR3 is built from 14 residues. CDR3: CASSMAQGGNEQFF. DNA of the CDR3: TGTGCCAGTAGTATGGCACAGGGCGGCAATGAGCAGTTCTTC.

CDR3 nucleotides: TGTGCCAGCACCCCGGGACAGGGACAATCTGAGCAGTTCTTC. It encodes CASTPGQGQSEQFF. V gene TRBV27 combines with J gene TRBJ2-1, with 9 bases lining up with TRBD1. The V segment lost 7 bases and the J segment 9 bases; nucleotides outside the gene matches: 10. The CDR3 covers 14 residues. Germline V gene lookup returns CDR1 MNHEY and CDR2 SMNVEV (reference sequence).

V is TRBV5-1 and J is TRBJ2-1; the match to TRBD1 covers 8 bases. CDR1 is SGHRS and CDR2 is YFSETQ in the germline V gene. This CDR3 is 15 amino acids long. The trim removed 4 bases at V and 4 bases at J, leaving 7 bases unmatched. The CDR3 DNA reads as TGCGCCAGCAGCACGGGGACAGGAGAATACAATGAGCAGTTCTTC. Residues: CASSTGTGEYNEQFF.

The V gene is TRBV10-3, the J gene TRBJ2-1; D remains ambiguous. Germline lookup yields CDR1 ENHRY and CDR2 SYGVKD. The V and J ends lost 3 bases and 10 bases respectively, with 13 bases between them. This CDR3 is 13 amino acids long. CDR3 amino acids: CAISDLREPEQFF. The CDR3 bases are TGTGCCATCAGTGACCTCCGCGAGCCCGAGCAGTTCTTC.

CDR3 in amino acids: CASSSSLGPYNEQFF. CDR3 nucleotides: TGTGCCAGCAGCTCGTCTTTGGGCCCCTACAATGAGCAGTTCTTC. The chain is built from TRBV7-3 and TRBJ2-1; D not certain. The germline gives CDR1 SGHTA, CDR2 FQGTGA. With 4 bases removed from V and 2 bases from J, the gap between germline ends came to 12 bases. The CDR3 has 15 amino acids.

The chain combines TRBV19 with TRBJ1-6; maybe TRBD1 (6 bases). With 8 bases removed from V and 9 bases from J, the gap between germline ends came to 17 bases. There are 14 residues in the CDR3. CDR1 and CDR2 from the germline V gene are LNHDA and SQIVND (reference sequence). For the CDR3, the DNA is TGTGCCAGTGGACAACAGGGAGAAAGTTCACCCCTCCACTTT. Translation gives CASGQQGESSPLHF.

The chain uses TRBV7-6 and TRBJ2-3; D is perhaps TRBD2 (5 bases). The CDR3 is 16 amino acids. V lost 4 bases to trimming and J lost 6 bases, with 20 bases between them. Germline CDR1 and CDR2: SGHVS and FNYEAQ. CDR3 residues: CASSSGIGSPLDTQYF. Written as DNA, the CDR3 is TGTGCCAGCAGCTCGGGGATCGGGTCCCCATTGGATACGCAGTATTTT.

The chain recombines TRBV18 with TRBJ2-1; D is perhaps TRBD1 (6 bases). V dropped 2 bases and J dropped 5 bases, with 13 bases sitting between them. CDR1 and CDR2 from the germline V gene are KGHSH and LQKENI. This CDR3 has 15 residues. CDR3 residues: CASSPGQLSNNEQFF. CDR3 nucleotide sequence: TGTGCCAGCTCACCAGGACAGTTAAGCAACAATGAGCAGTTCTTC. Supplemented by reference TRBV18 and TRBJ2-1, the full variable domain reads NAGVMQNPRHLVRRRGQEARLRCSPMKGHSHVYWYRQLPEEGLKFMVYLQKENIIDESGMPKERFSAEFPKEGPSILRIQQVVRGDSAAYFCASSPGQLSNNEQFFGPGTRLTVL.

The chain joins TRBV28 to TRBJ1-2, with 8 positions matching TRBD1. With 7 bases clipped from V and 4 bases from J, the junction kept 8 bases outside the gene matches. Germline V gene lookup returns CDR1 MDHEN and CDR2 SYDVKM. The CDR3 consists of 14 residues. The CDR3 coding sequence is TGTGCCAGCATCGGGGGACAGGCACTCTATGGCTACACCTTC. Translated, it gives CASIGGQALYGYTF.

This rearrangement joins TRBV7-3 to TRBJ2-1; D uncertain. CDR3 size: 13 residues. Germline CDR1 is SGHTA and CDR2 is FQGTGA. Trimming left V 5 bases short and J 0 bases short, with 5 bases between. CDR3 DNA: TGTGCCAGCAGCCTGAGCTCCTACAATGAGCAGTTCTTC. The encoded protein is CASSLSSYNEQFF.

The DNA for the CDR3 is TGTGCCAGCAGTTTTGAATTTCAACAGGGGGCAACAGATACGCAGTATTTT. Residues: CASSFEFQQGATDTQYF. V and J are TRBV28 and TRBJ2-3, with TRBD1 matching over 9 bases. Losses at the gene ends were 3 bases for V and 3 bases for J; bases not matched to a gene: 10. Germline V gene lookup returns CDR1 MDHEN and CDR2 SYDVKM. The CDR3 covers 17 residues.